The following is a T cell receptor (beta chain) sequence with its context. The data were obtained in a study of blood T cell repertoires in COVID-19. In the study overall: PBMCs, B-cell-depleted T cells, or T cells were the source of the cDNA or gDNA that made up the material.

Original analysis: Using reference gene primer amplification, nucleated cell counts were estimated. Profiling relied on immunoSEQ multiplex PCR, and the TCRdb table lists in-frame clones only, not all of them. The V and J calls and clone size are taken from that table; D and trimming were inferred from the DNA. The sample carries about 260,000 clones, around 90% recorded once. The CDR3 sequence is 13 residues long. The V gene's germline CDR1 is MDHEN and CDR2 SYDVKM. The germline V and J ends were trimmed by 0 bases and 7 bases, with 9 bases remaining between them. The receptor was isolated from a human donor in a cohort sampled during active COVID-19. The chain couples TRBV28 to TRBJ1-1; D is possibly TRBD1 (5 bases). The specimen was peripheral blood. CDR3 nucleotide sequence: TGTGCCAGCAGTTTATGGGCAGGGAATGAAGCTTTCTTT. This sequence encodes CASSLWAGNEAFF.